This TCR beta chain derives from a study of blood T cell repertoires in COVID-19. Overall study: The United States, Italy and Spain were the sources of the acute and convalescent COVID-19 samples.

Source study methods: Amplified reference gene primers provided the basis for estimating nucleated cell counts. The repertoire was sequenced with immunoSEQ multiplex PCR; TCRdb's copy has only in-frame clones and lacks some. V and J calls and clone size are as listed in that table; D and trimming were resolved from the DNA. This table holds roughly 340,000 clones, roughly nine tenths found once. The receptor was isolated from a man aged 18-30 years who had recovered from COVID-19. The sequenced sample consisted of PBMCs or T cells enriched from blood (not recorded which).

The DNA for the CDR3 is TGTGCCAGCAGGGGGGAGGGGGACACCACGGGAGCTTTCTTT. Encoded protein: CASRGEGDTTGAFF. The rearrangement links TRBV6-5 to TRBJ1-1, with D perhaps matching TRBD1 (6 bases). Germline V gene data show CDR1 as MNHEY and CDR2 as SVGAGI. V shed 6 bases and J shed 10 bases, with 21 bases lying between them. The CDR3 consists of 14 residues.